Listed below are T cell receptor beta chains from one sample, sequenced in a study of blood T cell repertoires in COVID-19. The table came from immunoSEQ multiplex PCR; TCRdb's copy has only in-frame clones and leaves some out. This table holds about 240,000 clones, around 89% found once. Sequenced material: PBMCs or T cells enriched from blood (not recorded which). The source of these receptors is a man aged 35 to 55 who had recovered from COVID-19. Each CDR3 is given with its conserved first and last residue. D genes are given only for firm matches. Part of the rows lack a size; the others show once, few, many or a class for expanded clones.

j_gene: TRBJ2-2
d_gene: TRBD2
abundance: -
v_gene: TRBV11-3
CDR3aa: CASSLGGGYTGELFF
CDR3nt: TGTGCCAGCAGCTTAGGCGGGGGGTACACCGGGGAGCTGTTTTTT

j_gene: TRBJ2-1
d_gene: -
abundance: -
v_gene: TRBV18
CDR3aa: CASSLTGYNEQFF
CDR3nt: TGTGCCAGCTCACTTACAGGGTACAATGAGCAGTTCTTC

j_gene: TRBJ1-2
d_gene: -
abundance: many
v_gene: TRBV6-1
CDR3aa: CASSEDLPPYGYTF
CDR3nt: TGTGCCAGCAGTGAAGATCTACCCCCCTATGGCTACACCTTC

j_gene: TRBJ1-2
d_gene: TRBD1
abundance: -
v_gene: TRBV2
CDR3aa: CASNSRQGWDGYTF
CDR3nt: TGTGCCAGCAACTCACGACAGGGGTGGGATGGCTACACCTTC

j_gene: TRBJ2-4
d_gene: -
abundance: -
v_gene: TRBV11-2
CDR3aa: CASSTTGTSLAKNIQYF
CDR3nt: TGTGCCAGCAGCACGACCGGGACATCCTTAGCCAAAAACATTCAGTACTTC

j_gene: TRBJ2-7
d_gene: TRBD1
abundance: -
v_gene: TRBV7-9
CDR3aa: CASSPGGQGDEQYF
CDR3nt: TGTGCCAGCAGCCCAGGGGGACAGGGCGATGAGCAGTACTTC

j_gene: TRBJ2-5
d_gene: TRBD1
abundance: -
v_gene: TRBV11-1
CDR3aa: CASSLTGAGETQYF
CDR3nt: TGTGCCAGCAGCTTGACAGGGGCGGGGGAGACCCAGTACTTC

j_gene: TRBJ1-5
d_gene: -
abundance: -
v_gene: TRBV18
CDR3aa: CASSPREGRNQPQHF
CDR3nt: TGTGCCAGCTCACCACGTGAGGGTAGGAATCAGCCCCAGCATTTT

j_gene: TRBJ1-2
d_gene: TRBD1
abundance: -
v_gene: TRBV7-2
CDR3aa: CASSHRGLNYGYTF
CDR3nt: TGTGCCAGCAGCCACAGGGGGCTTAACTATGGCTACACCTTC

j_gene: TRBJ2-7
d_gene: TRBD2
abundance: -
v_gene: TRBV5-1
CDR3aa: CASSPGGGGYEQYF
CDR3nt: TGCGCCAGCAGCCCCGGCGGGGGGGGATACGAGCAGTACTTC

j_gene: TRBJ1-4
d_gene: -
abundance: -
v_gene: TRBV6-1
CDR3aa: CASSDRGKDNEKLFF
CDR3nt: TGTGCCAGCAGTGACAGGGGCAAGGATAATGAAAAACTGTTTTTT

j_gene: TRBJ2-7
d_gene: TRBD2
abundance: -
v_gene: TRBV4-3
CDR3aa: CASSPLGRGDSSYEQYF
CDR3nt: TGCGCCAGCAGCCCTCTCGGTCGGGGGGATAGCTCCTACGAGCAGTACTTC

j_gene: TRBJ2-5
d_gene: TRBD1
abundance: once
v_gene: TRBV7-9
CDR3aa: CASRPPGQGLEETQYF
CDR3nt: TGTGCCAGCAGGCCACCGGGACAGGGACTCGAGGAGACCCAGTACTTC

j_gene: TRBJ1-1
d_gene: -
abundance: -
v_gene: TRBV27
CDR3aa: CASSLWEGTEAFF
CDR3nt: TGTGCCAGCAGTTTATGGGAGGGGACTGAAGCTTTCTTT

j_gene: TRBJ2-7
d_gene: TRBD2
abundance: once
v_gene: TRBV11-2
CDR3aa: CASSPLGGRAFDEQYF
CDR3nt: TGTGCCAGCAGTCCGTTGGGCGGGAGGGCTTTTGACGAGCAGTACTTC

j_gene: TRBJ2-5
d_gene: TRBD2
abundance: -
v_gene: TRBV5-6
CDR3aa: CASSSQRSGIQETQYF
CDR3nt: TGTGCCAGCAGCTCCCAAAGGAGCGGGATCCAAGAGACCCAGTACTTC

j_gene: TRBJ2-5
d_gene: -
abundance: -
v_gene: TRBV11-2
CDR3aa: CASSLVPSRETQYF
CDR3nt: TGTGCCAGCAGCTTAGTACCTAGCCGTGAGACCCAGTACTTC

j_gene: TRBJ1-4
d_gene: -
abundance: -
v_gene: TRBV18
CDR3aa: CASSHFDGNEKLFF
CDR3nt: TGTGCCAGCTCACATTTTGACGGGAATGAAAAACTGTTTTTT

j_gene: TRBJ2-2
d_gene: -
abundance: once
v_gene: TRBV13
CDR3aa: CASSRGTAGELFF
CDR3nt: TGTGCCAGCAGTAGAGGAACGGCCGGGGAGCTGTTTTTT

j_gene: TRBJ1-5
d_gene: -
abundance: -
v_gene: TRBV7-9
CDR3aa: CASSLASVGSSRGQPQHF
CDR3nt: TGTGCCAGCAGCTTAGCGTCGGTCGGGTCCTCGAGGGGGCAGCCCCAGCATTTT

j_gene: TRBJ2-2
d_gene: -
abundance: -
v_gene: TRBV19
CDR3aa: CASSTTGNTGELFF
CDR3nt: TGTGCCAGTAGTACGACAGGGAACACCGGGGAGCTGTTTTTT

j_gene: TRBJ2-5
d_gene: -
abundance: -
v_gene: TRBV18
CDR3aa: CASSQVQGQETQYF
CDR3nt: TGTGCCAGCTCACAAGTTCAGGGCCAAGAGACCCAGTACTTC

j_gene: TRBJ2-7
d_gene: -
abundance: once
v_gene: TRBV5-1
CDR3aa: CASSLPPEGRFSNEQYF
CDR3nt: TGCGCCAGCAGCTTGCCGCCTGAGGGTAGGTTTTCCAACGAGCAGTACTTC

j_gene: TRBJ1-1
d_gene: TRBD1
abundance: -
v_gene: TRBV6-5
CDR3aa: CATGPTGDFTEAFF
CDR3nt: TGTGCCACAGGGCCGACAGGGGACTTCACTGAAGCTTTCTTT

j_gene: TRBJ2-7
d_gene: -
abundance: many
v_gene: TRBV18
CDR3aa: CASSPGDSYEQYF
CDR3nt: TGTGCCAGCTCACCAGGTGACAGTTACGAGCAGTACTTC

j_gene: TRBJ2-3
d_gene: TRBD1
abundance: -
v_gene: TRBV19
CDR3aa: CASSIGRTGVTDTQYF
CDR3nt: TGTGCCAGTAGTATAGGAAGGACAGGGGTTACAGATACGCAGTATTTT

j_gene: TRBJ1-3
d_gene: -
abundance: -
v_gene: TRBV6-6
CDR3aa: CASSYSDRTGNTIYF
CDR3nt: TGTGCCAGCAGTTACTCGGACAGAACTGGAAACACCATATATTTT

j_gene: TRBJ1-3
d_gene: TRBD1
abundance: -
v_gene: TRBV11-2
CDR3aa: CASSYDRAGGNTIYF
CDR3nt: TGTGCCAGCAGCTACGACAGGGCGGGTGGAAACACCATATATTTT

j_gene: TRBJ2-1
d_gene: -
abundance: -
v_gene: TRBV2
CDR3aa: CASRYASTAYNEQFF
CDR3nt: TGTGCCAGCAGATACGCTTCAACAGCCTACAATGAGCAGTTCTTC

j_gene: TRBJ1-3
d_gene: -
abundance: once
v_gene: TRBV4-3
CDR3aa: CASSQVLGDSGNTIYF
CDR3nt: TGCGCCAGCAGCCAAGTCTTGGGCGACTCTGGAAACACCATATATTTT

j_gene: TRBJ2-5
d_gene: -
abundance: once
v_gene: TRBV18
CDR3aa: CASSPGETQYF
CDR3nt: TGTGCCAGCTCACCAGGCGAGACCCAGTACTTC

j_gene: TRBJ2-7
d_gene: TRBD2
abundance: -
v_gene: TRBV18
CDR3aa: CASSPSGGATYEQYF
CDR3nt: TGTGCCAGCTCACCAAGCGGGGGGGCAACCTACGAGCAGTACTTC

j_gene: TRBJ1-3
d_gene: -
abundance: -
v_gene: TRBV28
CDR3aa: CASSITGLGNTIYF
CDR3nt: TGTGCCAGCAGTATAACAGGTTTGGGAAACACCATATATTTT

j_gene: TRBJ2-3
d_gene: -
abundance: once
v_gene: TRBV28
CDR3aa: CASSTTGVTDTQYF
CDR3nt: TGTGCCAGCAGTACTACCGGGGTAACAGATACGCAGTATTTT

j_gene: TRBJ1-3
d_gene: -
abundance: -
v_gene: TRBV7-6
CDR3aa: CASSLHITSSGNTIYF
CDR3nt: TGTGCCAGCAGCTTACACATTACCTCCTCTGGAAACACCATATATTTT

j_gene: TRBJ1-1
d_gene: TRBD1
abundance: -
v_gene: TRBV5-1
CDR3aa: CASSYSTGQAYTEAFF
CDR3nt: TGCGCCAGCAGCTATTCAACGGGACAGGCGTACACTGAAGCTTTCTTT

j_gene: TRBJ2-5
d_gene: -
abundance: once
v_gene: TRBV29-1
CDR3aa: CSVGPGGPNQETQYF
CDR3nt: TGCAGCGTTGGCCCGGGGGGCCCAAACCAAGAGACCCAGTACTTC

j_gene: TRBJ2-7
d_gene: TRBD1
abundance: -
v_gene: TRBV19
CDR3aa: CASSKGTGAVYEQYF
CDR3nt: TGTGCCAGTAGTAAAGGGACAGGGGCCGTTTACGAGCAGTACTTC

j_gene: TRBJ2-6
d_gene: TRBD1
abundance: -
v_gene: TRBV7-8
CDR3aa: CASSSTGASGANVLTF
CDR3nt: TGTGCCAGCAGCTCCACAGGGGCATCTGGGGCCAACGTCCTGACTTTC

j_gene: TRBJ2-7
d_gene: -
abundance: -
v_gene: TRBV7-9
CDR3aa: CASSCPDCHYEQYF
CDR3nt: TGTGCCAGCAGCTGCCCGGACTGCCACTACGAGCAGTACTTC

j_gene: TRBJ2-1
d_gene: TRBD2
abundance: once
v_gene: TRBV11-3
CDR3aa: CASSVSGGRRIYNEQFF
CDR3nt: TGTGCCAGCAGTGTTAGCGGGGGAAGACGGATCTACAATGAGCAGTTCTTC

j_gene: TRBJ1-1
d_gene: -
abundance: -
v_gene: TRBV27
CDR3aa: CASSSVMNTEAFF
CDR3nt: TGTGCCAGCAGTTCAGTTATGAACACTGAAGCTTTCTTT

j_gene: TRBJ1-6
d_gene: TRBD1
abundance: -
v_gene: TRBV27
CDR3aa: CASSLSPTTGSYNSPLHF
CDR3nt: TGTGCCAGCAGTTTATCCCCAACGACAGGGAGCTATAATTCACCCCTCCACTTT

j_gene: TRBJ2-2
d_gene: TRBD2
abundance: few
v_gene: TRBV11-2
CDR3aa: CASSDPLAGVPGELFF
CDR3nt: TGTGCCAGCAGCGACCCGCTAGCGGGAGTCCCCGGGGAGCTGTTTTTT

j_gene: TRBJ1-5
d_gene: TRBD1
abundance: -
v_gene: TRBV10-1
CDR3aa: CASSESNMGDRHQPQHF
CDR3nt: TGCGCCAGCAGTGAGTCTAATATGGGGGACAGGCATCAGCCCCAGCATTTT

j_gene: TRBJ1-2
d_gene: TRBD1
abundance: -
v_gene: TRBV5-1
CDR3aa: CASSPRTGSSYGYTF
CDR3nt: TGCGCCAGCAGCCCCCGGACAGGGTCAAGCTATGGCTACACCTTC

j_gene: TRBJ1-2
d_gene: -
abundance: -
v_gene: TRBV7-3
CDR3aa: CASSLTSIRQGRNGYTF
CDR3nt: TGTGCCAGCAGCTTAACGTCAATTCGGCAGGGCCGTAATGGCTACACCTTC

j_gene: TRBJ1-2
d_gene: TRBD1
abundance: -
v_gene: TRBV15
CDR3aa: CATSRDYAGQGTYGYTF
CDR3nt: TGTGCCACCAGCAGAGATTACGCGGGACAGGGAACCTATGGCTACACCTTC

j_gene: TRBJ1-2
d_gene: TRBD1
abundance: -
v_gene: TRBV28
CDR3aa: CASSSTGGRDYGYTF
CDR3nt: TGTGCCAGCAGTTCGACAGGGGGCAGGGACTATGGCTACACCTTC

j_gene: TRBJ2-4
d_gene: -
abundance: -
v_gene: TRBV7-2
CDR3aa: CASSLVSGRGSKNIQYF
CDR3nt: TGTGCCAGCAGCTTAGTTTCGGGCAGAGGGTCCAAAAACATTCAGTACTTC

j_gene: TRBJ2-5
d_gene: -
abundance: -
v_gene: TRBV7-9
CDR3aa: CASSPRQRDLMMAQYF
CDR3nt: TGTGCCAGCAGCCCCCGTCAGCGAGACTTAATGATGGCCCAGTACTTC